This T cell receptor (beta chain) was captured in a study of T cells in Graves' hyperthyroidism and ophthalmopathy. Broader study findings: A 13 V-J signature model discriminated ophthalmopathy versus stable hyperthyroidism. The model anticipated ophthalmopathy a median about 7 months pre-onset. Blood also held most thyroid clonotypes expanded beyond 0.001.

CDR1 and CDR2 (germline): SNHLY, FYNNEI. V was pared by 6 bases and J by 4 bases, with 7 bases of the junction left unmatched. The CDR3 runs 15 residues. A word on this clonotype: No antigen is known for it.

The TCR beta CDR3 regions underwent amplification using RNA transcripts as the source. HTBI primers drove first-round RT-PCR of the TCR CDR3. TCRdb reprocessed the multiplex PCR reads via MiXCR and lists one record per CDR3 protein. In the table there are 480,000 or so distinct CDR3 sequences, approximately 48% of which are singletons. Patients were excluded because of uncontrolled infection, other autoimmune disease, pregnancy or lactation. This TCR derives from an adult woman with Graves' disease, either hyperthyroidism or ophthalmopathy (not recorded which). The V call is TRBV2, the J call TRBJ2-5, with 11 bases lining up with TRBD2. Input material: peripheral blood or thyroid tissue (not recorded which). CDR3 amino acids: CASRRSGTSGETQYF. The CDR3 nucleotides read TGTGCCAGCAGGAGGAGCGGGACTAGCGGAGAGACCCAGTACTTC.